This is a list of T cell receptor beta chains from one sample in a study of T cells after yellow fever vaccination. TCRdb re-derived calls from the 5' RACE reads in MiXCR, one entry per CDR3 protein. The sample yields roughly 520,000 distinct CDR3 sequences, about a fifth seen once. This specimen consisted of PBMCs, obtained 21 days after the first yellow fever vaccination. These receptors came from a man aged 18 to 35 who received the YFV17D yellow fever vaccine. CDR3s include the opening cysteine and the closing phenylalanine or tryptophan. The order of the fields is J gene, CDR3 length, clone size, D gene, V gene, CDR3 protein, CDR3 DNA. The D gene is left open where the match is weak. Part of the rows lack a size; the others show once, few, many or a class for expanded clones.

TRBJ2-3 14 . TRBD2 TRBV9 CASSFSGRTDTQYF TGTGCCAGCAGTTTTAGCGGGCGCACAGATACGCAGTATTTT
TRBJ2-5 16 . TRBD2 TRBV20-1 CSARDLSGGALETQYF TGCAGTGCTAGAGATCTGAGCGGGGGGGCCTTGGAGACCCAGTACTTC
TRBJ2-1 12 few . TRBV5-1 CASSFPPSEQFF TGCGCCAGCAGCTTCCCACCCTCTGAGCAGTTCTTC
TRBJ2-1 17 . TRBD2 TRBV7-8 CASRTSGGLEDVVEQFF TGTGCCAGCCGAACTAGCGGGGGACTCGAGGATGTGGTGGAGCAGTTCTTC
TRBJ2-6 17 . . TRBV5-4 CASSLAGPNSGANVLTF TGTGCCAGCAGCTTGGCAGGACCGAACTCTGGGGCCAACGTCCTGACTTTC
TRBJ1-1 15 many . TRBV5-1 CASSLGPGREAEAFF TGCGCCAGCAGCTTGGGGCCGGGGAGGGAAGCCGAAGCTTTCTTT
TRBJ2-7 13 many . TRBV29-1 CSAGRQESTEQYF TGCAGCGCTGGGCGACAAGAGTCAACCGAGCAGTACTTC
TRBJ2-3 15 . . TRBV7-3 CASSPLPGGTDTQYF TGTGCCAGCAGCCCCTTGCCAGGGGGCACAGATACGCAGTATTTT
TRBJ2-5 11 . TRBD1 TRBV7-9 CASSFGDREYF TGTGCCAGCAGCTTTGGGGACAGAGAGTACTTC
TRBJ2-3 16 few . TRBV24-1 CATSDFPAAGADTQYF TGTGCCACCAGTGATTTTCCCGCCGCGGGTGCGGATACGCAGTATTTT
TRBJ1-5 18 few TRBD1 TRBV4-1 CASSQVGRDRGGNQPQHF TGCGCCAGCAGCCAAGTGGGGCGGGACAGGGGTGGCAATCAGCCCCAGCATTTT
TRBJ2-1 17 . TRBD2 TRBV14 CASSPGFRRGALPPVFF TGTGCCAGCAGTCCCGGCTTTCGGCGGGGGGCTCTACCGCCGGTCTTTTTC
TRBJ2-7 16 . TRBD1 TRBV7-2 CASSLARGQGPYEQYF TGTGCCAGCAGCTTAGCGAGGGGACAGGGCCCCTACGAGCAGTACTTC
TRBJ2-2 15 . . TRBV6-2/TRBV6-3 CASSWGGDRGGELFF TGTGCCAGCAGTTGGGGCGGGGATCGTGGCGGGGAGCTGTTTTTT
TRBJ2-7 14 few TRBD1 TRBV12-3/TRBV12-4 CASRSGTGSGEQYF TGTGCCAGCCGTTCCGGGACAGGGTCGGGAGAGCAGTACTTC